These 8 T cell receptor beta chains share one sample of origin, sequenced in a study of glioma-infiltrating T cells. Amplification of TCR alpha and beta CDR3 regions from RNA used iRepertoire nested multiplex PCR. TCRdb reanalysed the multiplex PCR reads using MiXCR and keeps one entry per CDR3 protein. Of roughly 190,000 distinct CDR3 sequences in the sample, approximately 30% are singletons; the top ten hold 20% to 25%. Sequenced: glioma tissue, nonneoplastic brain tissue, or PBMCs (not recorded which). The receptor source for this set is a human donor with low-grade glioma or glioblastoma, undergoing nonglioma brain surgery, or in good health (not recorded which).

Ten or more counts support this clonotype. The CDR3 coding sequence is TGTGCCACCAGTGGGGGTTACGAGCAGTACTTC. Translated: CATSGGYEQYF. The chain links TRBV24-1 to TRBJ2-7; D gene ambiguous. The V gene lost 5 bases and the J gene lost 4 bases, with 5 bases spanning the gap. The length of the CDR3 is 11 residues. Germline V lookup: CDR1 KGHDR, CDR2 SFDVKD.

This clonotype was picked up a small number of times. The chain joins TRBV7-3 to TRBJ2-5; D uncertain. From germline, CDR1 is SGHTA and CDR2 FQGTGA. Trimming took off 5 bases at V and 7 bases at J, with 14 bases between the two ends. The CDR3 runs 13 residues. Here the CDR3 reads CASSPEVKRTQYF. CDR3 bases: TGTGCCAGCAGCCCCGAAGTCAAGAGGACCCAGTACTTC. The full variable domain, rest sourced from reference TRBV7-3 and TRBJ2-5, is GAGVSQTPSNKVTEKGKYVELRCDPISGHTALYWYRQSLGQGPEFLIYFQGTGAADDSGLPNDRFFAVRPEGSVSTLKIQRTERGDSAVYLCASSPEVKRTQYFGPGTRLLVL.

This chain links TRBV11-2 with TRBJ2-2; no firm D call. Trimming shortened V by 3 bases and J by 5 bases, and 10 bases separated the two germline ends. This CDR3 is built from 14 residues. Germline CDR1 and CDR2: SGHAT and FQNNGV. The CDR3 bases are TGTGCCAGCAGCTTGGGCTCTAGGACCGGGGAGCTGTTTTTT. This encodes CASSLGSRTGELFF.

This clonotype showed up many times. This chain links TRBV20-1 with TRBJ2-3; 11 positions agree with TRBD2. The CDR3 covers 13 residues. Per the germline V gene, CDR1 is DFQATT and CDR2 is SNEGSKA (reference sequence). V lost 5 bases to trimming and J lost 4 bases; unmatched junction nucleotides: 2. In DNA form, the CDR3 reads TGCAGTGCTCTAGCGGGAGGCCCAGATACGCAGTATTTT. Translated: CSALAGGPDTQYF.

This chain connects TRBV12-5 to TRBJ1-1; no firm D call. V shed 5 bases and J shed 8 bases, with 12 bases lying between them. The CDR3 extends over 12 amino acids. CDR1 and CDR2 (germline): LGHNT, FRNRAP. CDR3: CASGLLVLEAFF. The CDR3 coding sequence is TGTGCTAGTGGTCTCTTGGTTCTAGAAGCTTTCTTT. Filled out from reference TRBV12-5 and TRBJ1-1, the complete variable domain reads DARVTQTPRHKVTEMGQEVTMRCQPILGHNTVFWYRQTMMQGLELLAYFRNRAPLDDSGMPKDRFSAEMPDATLATLKIQPSEPRDSAVYFCASGLLVLEAFFGQGTRLTVV.

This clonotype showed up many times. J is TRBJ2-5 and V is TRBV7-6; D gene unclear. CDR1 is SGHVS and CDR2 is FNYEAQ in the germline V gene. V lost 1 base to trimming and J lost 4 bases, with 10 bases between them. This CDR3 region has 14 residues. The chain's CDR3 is CASSLGWQTETQYF. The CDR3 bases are TGTGCCAGCAGCTTAGGTTGGCAGACAGAGACCCAGTACTTC.

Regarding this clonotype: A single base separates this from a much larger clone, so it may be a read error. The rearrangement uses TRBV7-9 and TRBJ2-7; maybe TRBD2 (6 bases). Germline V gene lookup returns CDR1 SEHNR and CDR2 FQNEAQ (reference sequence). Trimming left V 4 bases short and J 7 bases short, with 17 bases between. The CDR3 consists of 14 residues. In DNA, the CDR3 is TGTGCCAGCAGCTGCGGGACCCAGGTTAGAGAGCAGTACTTC. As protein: CASSCGTQVREQYF. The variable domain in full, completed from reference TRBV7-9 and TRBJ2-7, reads DTGVSQNPRHKITKRGQNVTFRCDPISEHNRLYWYRQTLGQGPEFLTYFQNEAQLEKSRLLSDRFSAERPKGSFSTLEIQRTEQGDSAMYLCASSCGTQVREQYFGPGTRLTVT.

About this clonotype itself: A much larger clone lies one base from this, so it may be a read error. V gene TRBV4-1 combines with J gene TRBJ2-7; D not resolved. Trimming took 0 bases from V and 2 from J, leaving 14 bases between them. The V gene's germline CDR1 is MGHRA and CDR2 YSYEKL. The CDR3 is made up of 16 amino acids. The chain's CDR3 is CASSQDQRSRAYEQYF. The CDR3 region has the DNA TGCGCCAGCAGCCAAGATCAGAGGTCCCGAGCCTACGAGCAGTACTTC.